The 19 T cell receptor beta chains below all came from one sample that was sequenced in a study of T cell repertoires in cytomegalovirus infection. TCRdb recomputed calls from the reads with MiXCR, one row per CDR3 protein. The data hold approximately 290,000 distinct CDR3 sequences, with 25% observed a single time. Sequenced input: PBMCs. The receptors were gathered from a human donor in good health (CMV status not recorded). Some clones in this sample may be carry-over from other donors' samples.

This clonotype showed up just a few times. The V gene is TRBV7-6, the J gene TRBJ2-7, with D perhaps TRBD2 (6 bases). Per the germline V gene, CDR1 is SGHVS and CDR2 is FNYEAQ. The CDR3 extends over 13 amino acids. The CDR3: CASAPGLSYEQYF. CDR3 bases: TGTGCTAGCGCCCCGGGACTGAGCTACGAGCAGTACTTC.

This clonotype was recorded at least ten times. The chain is built from TRBV5-1 and TRBJ1-5, with D maybe TRBD1 (5 bases). This CDR3 spans 15 amino acids. Trimming removed 0 bases at V and 4 bases at J, with 11 bases between. The germline gives CDR1 SGHRS, CDR2 YFSETQ. The DNA for the CDR3 is TGCGCCAGCAGCTTGGCCCCAGGGAAGAATCAGCCCCAGCATTTT. This codes for CASSLAPGKNQPQHF.

This clonotype was detected a few times. This chain uses TRBV5-5 with TRBJ1-2, with D hard to call. The length of the CDR3 is 17 residues. Germline CDR1 and CDR2: SGHKS and YYEKEE (reference sequence). V gave up 4 bases and J gave up 0 bases, with 19 bases separating them. CDR3 nucleotides: TGTGCCAGCAGCCCGTATGGGATACAAGAAGCTAACTATGGCTACACCTTC. This encodes CASSPYGIQEANYGYTF.

This clonotype showed up many times. The chain combines TRBV11-2 with TRBJ2-2, with D perhaps matching TRBD2 (5 bases). This CDR3 has 16 residues. V was trimmed by 3 bases and J by 0 bases, leaving 11 bases between them. The germline V gene encodes CDR1 SGHAT and CDR2 FQNNGV. CDR3 region: CASSFRGRTNTGELFF. In nucleotides, the CDR3 is TGTGCCAGCAGCTTTCGTGGGAGAACGAACACCGGGGAGCTGTTTTTT. The full variable domain, its missing parts supplied by reference TRBV11-2 and TRBJ2-2, is EAGVAQSPRYKIIEKRQSVAFWCNPISGHATLYWYQQILGQGPKLLIQFQNNGVVDDSQLPKDRFSAERLKGVDSTLKIQPAKLEDSAVYLCASSFRGRTNTGELFFGEGSRLTVL.

Ten or more counts support this clonotype. J is TRBJ1-5 and V is TRBV2; a weak D match, TRBD1 (5 bases). Trimming stripped 4 bases from V and 1 base from J, with 5 bases between. This CDR3 region has 13 residues. CDR1 is SNHLY and CDR2 is FYNNEI in the germline V gene. CDR3 nucleotides: TGTGCCAGCAGTGGACAGAGCAATCAGCCCCAGCATTTT. Its protein product is CASSGQSNQPQHF.

This clonotype was detected ten times or more. The J gene is TRBJ1-1, the V gene TRBV7-3; D might be TRBD1 (5 bases). Germline loops: CDR1 SGHTA, CDR2 FQGTGA. The CDR3 has 15 residues. Trimming stripped 0 bases from V and 2 bases from J, with 10 bases between. The CDR3 here is CASSLTPTDNTEAFF. Written as DNA, the CDR3 is TGTGCCAGCAGCTTAACCCCGACAGACAACACTGAAGCTTTCTTT.

This clonotype was detected ten times or more. The chain has TRBV7-2 and TRBJ1-1; the D is unclear. The CDR3 has 11 residues. Trimming took 6 bases from V and 4 from J, leaving 6 bases between them. Germline CDR1 SGHTA, CDR2 FQGNSA. The CDR3 reads CASRQSTEAFF. The CDR3 nucleotides read TGTGCCAGCAGACAGAGCACTGAAGCTTTCTTT.

V and J are TRBV3-1 and TRBJ2-7; TRBD2 might be the D (6 bases). The CDR3 loop spans 12 amino acids. Germline assignment: CDR1 LGHDT and CDR2 YNNKEL (reference sequence). The V end lost 3 bases, the J end lost 7 bases, and 10 bases lay between the germline ends. The CDR3 sequence: CASSHTSREQYF. The CDR3 DNA follows: TGTGCCAGCAGCCACACTAGCCGGGAGCAGTACTTC.

This clonotype was picked up many times. The gene calls are TRBV7-3 and TRBJ2-2; D is ambiguous. CDR3 length equals 14 residues. Germline CDR1 is SGHTA and CDR2 is FQGTGA. V gave up 4 bases and J gave up 2 bases, with 8 bases separating them. CDR3 DNA sequence: TGTGCCAGCAGCTGGCAGGCAAACACCGGGGAGCTGTTTTTT. This codes for CASSWQANTGELFF.

J is TRBJ1-3 and V is TRBV6-5; D not certain. The CDR3 totals 20 residues. Trimming cost V 6 bases and J 0 bases, with 27 bases left between them. Germline V gives CDR1 MNHEY, CDR2 SVGAGI. The CDR3, as DNA: TGTGCCAGCAGATTTACGTATTCGATAACAGACCTGCACTCTGGAAACACCATATATTTT. Translating it yields CASRFTYSITDLHSGNTIYF.

This sequence joins TRBV6-2 or TRBV6-3 and TRBJ2-3; 9 nucleotides align to TRBD2. V shed 5 bases, J shed 4 bases, and the junction held 4 bases outside the gene matches. The CDR3 is 14 residues long. Germline V CDR1 and CDR2: MNHEY, SVGEGT. For the CDR3, the DNA is TGTGCCAGCAGTATAGCGGGAGCGGCAGATACGCAGTATTTT. This gives the protein CASSIAGAADTQYF.

This clonotype was seen at least ten times. V usage is TRBV7-2 and J usage is TRBJ2-7; weak D call: TRBD2 (5 bases). The germline V gene has CDR1 SGHTA and CDR2 FQGNSA. The CDR3 loop spans 11 amino acids. The ends were cut back, 1 base at V and 7 bases at J, with 5 bases in the middle. CDR3 protein: CASSLEREQYF. CDR3 coding DNA: TGTGCCAGCAGCTTAGAGCGGGAGCAGTACTTC.

This clonotype has a handful of counts. The gene calls are TRBV2 and TRBJ1-3; D call uncertain. This CDR3 contains 16 residues. V dropped 6 bases and J dropped 0 bases, with 15 bases sitting between them. The germline V gene encodes CDR1 SNHLY and CDR2 FYNNEI. CDR3 residues: CASRPPASSSGNTIYF. The DNA for the CDR3 is TGTGCCAGCAGGCCTCCCGCTTCGAGCTCTGGAAACACCATATATTTT.

The V gene is TRBV20-1, the J gene TRBJ1-5; D remains ambiguous. Germline loops: CDR1 DFQATT, CDR2 SNEGSKA (reference sequence). The CDR3 consists of 13 residues. Trimming cost V 5 bases and J 1 base, with 9 bases left between them. This chain's CDR3 is CSASADSNQPQHF. In DNA, the CDR3 is TGCAGTGCTTCCGCGGACAGCAATCAGCCCCAGCATTTT.

The chain is built from TRBV29-1 and TRBJ2-1; unclear D gene. The CDR3 has 9 amino acids. V gave up 0 bases and J gave up 15 bases, with 6 bases separating them. Looked up from germline, CDR1 is SQVTM and CDR2 is ANQGSEA. CDR3 amino acids: CSVEDRPFF. CDR3 in DNA: TGCAGCGTTGAAGATCGGCCGTTCTTC.

This clonotype was recorded a few times. The chain is built from TRBV11-2 and TRBJ2-7, with TRBD1 as a possible D gene (6 bases). V was pared by 5 bases and J by 4 bases, with 15 bases between. CDR3 length: 14 amino acids. CDR1 SGHAT and CDR2 FQNNGV come from the germline V gene. The CDR3 loop is CASSPTGTPYEQYF. CDR3 nucleotide sequence: TGTGCCAGCAGCCCCACCGGGACACCATACGAGCAGTACTTC.

The CDR3 spells CASSPADRLTYEQYF. CDR3 in DNA: TGTGCCAGCAGCCCCGCGGACAGGTTGACCTACGAGCAGTACTTC. The gene calls are TRBV7-9 and TRBJ2-7; 7 bases match TRBD1. Germline V lookup: CDR1 SEHNR, CDR2 FQNEAQ (reference sequence). Trimming took 5 bases from V and 2 from J; bases not matched to a gene: 9. CDR3 length: 15 residues.

The J gene is TRBJ2-1, the V gene TRBV7-9; no clear D. The CDR3 sequence is 11 residues long. V lost 4 bases to trimming and J lost 5 bases, with 3 bases between them. CDR1 is SEHNR, CDR2 FQNEAQ, per germline (reference sequence). The CDR3 reads CASSWDNEQFF. The CDR3, as DNA: TGTGCCAGCAGCTGGGACAATGAGCAGTTCTTC.

The V call is TRBV11-3, the J call TRBJ1-1; perhaps TRBD1 as D (6 bases). CDR3 size: 14 residues. The V gene's germline CDR1 is SGHNT and CDR2 YENEEA. V lost 5 bases and J lost 4, with 14 bases in between. CDR3 nucleotide sequence: TGTGCCAGCAGCCAAAGGGGGGGGTTCACTGAAGCTTTCTTT. This translates into CASSQRGGFTEAFF.